This T cell receptor (beta chain) was observed in a study of blood T cells in healthy people across ages. A second PCR of 7 to 11 cycles used a sample-barcoded 5' primer and a J-beta primer mix. TCRdb called the 5' RACE reads again in MiXCR, with one record for every CDR3 protein. The repertoire includes 1.5 million to 2 million distinct CDR3 sequences, 28% of them detected once, and about 7.7% sits in the top ten. This clonotype was counted many times. Its antigen is not known. V was pared by 4 bases and J by 4 bases, with 14 bases between. Germline-derived CDR1 and CDR2 are SGHRS and YFSETQ. This CDR3 contains 14 residues. Healthy individuals of Caucasian origin from Russia, aged roughly 6 to 100, served as donors. Study-level findings and limits: Per million T cells, the diversity of TCR beta decreased roughly linearly as age advanced.

The gene calls are TRBV5-1 and TRBJ1-2; D perhaps matches TRBD1 (5 bases). The sequence was obtained from a woman in her 30s in good health. The sequenced sample was blood. The CDR3 loop reads CASSSTRELYGYTF. In DNA, the CDR3 is TGCGCCAGCAGCAGCACCAGGGAACTCTATGGCTACACCTTC.